The clone carrying this T cell receptor (beta chain) was seen only a few times. Its target is unknown. The TCR beta cDNA libraries contained unique molecular identifiers. TCRdb analysed the PCR reads with MiXCR anew, one entry per CDR3 protein. The sample lists a few hundred thousand distinct CDR3 sequences, less than 40% occurring once. The data were taken from a study of post-analysis software for immune sequencing data. Germline lookup yields CDR1 LGHDT and CDR2 YNNKEL (reference sequence). V was clipped by 5 bases and J by 6 bases; unmatched bases: 8. The CDR3 is 14 amino acids. Study-level results: Among five TRBV segments more frequent in patients than controls were TRBV5-6, TRBV5-1 and TRBV20-1. People with multiple sclerosis had a significantly lower normalized Chao1 diversity than controls did.

This TCR came from a girl aged 2-10 years with multiple sclerosis. Material: blood. The chain joins TRBV3-1 to TRBJ2-7; TRBD1 aligns across 9 bases. The CDR3 loop reads CASSFRDRDGEQYF. The CDR3 DNA is TGTGCCAGCAGCTTCCGGGACAGGGATGGCGAGCAGTACTTC.